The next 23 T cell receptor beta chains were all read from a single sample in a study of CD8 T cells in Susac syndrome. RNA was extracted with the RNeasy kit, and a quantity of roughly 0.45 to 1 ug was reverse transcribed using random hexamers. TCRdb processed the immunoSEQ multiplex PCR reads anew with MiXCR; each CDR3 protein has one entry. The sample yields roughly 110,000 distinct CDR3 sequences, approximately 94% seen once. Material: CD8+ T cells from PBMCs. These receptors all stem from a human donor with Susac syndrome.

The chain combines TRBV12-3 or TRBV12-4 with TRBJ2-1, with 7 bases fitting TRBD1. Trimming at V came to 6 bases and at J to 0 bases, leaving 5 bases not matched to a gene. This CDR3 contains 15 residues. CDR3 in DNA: TGTGCCAGCAGCCACTGGGACAGCTCCTACAATGAGCAGTTCTTC. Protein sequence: CASSHWDSSYNEQFF.

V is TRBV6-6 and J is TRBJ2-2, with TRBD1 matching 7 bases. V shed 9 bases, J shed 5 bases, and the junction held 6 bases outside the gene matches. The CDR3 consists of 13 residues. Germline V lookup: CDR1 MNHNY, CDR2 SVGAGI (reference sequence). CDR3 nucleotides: TGTGCCAGGAGCGAACAGGGGACCGGGGAGCTGTTTTTT. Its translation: CARSEQGTGELFF.

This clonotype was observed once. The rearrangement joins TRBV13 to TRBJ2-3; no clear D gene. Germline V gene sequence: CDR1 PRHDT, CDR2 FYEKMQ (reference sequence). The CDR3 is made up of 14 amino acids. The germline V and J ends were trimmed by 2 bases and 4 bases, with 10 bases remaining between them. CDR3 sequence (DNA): TGTGCCAGCAGCTTAAAAGTCGGAGCAGATACGCAGTATTTT. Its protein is CASSLKVGADTQYF.

The CDR3 is CASSPGHGDEQYF. The CDR3 coding sequence is TGTGCCAGCTCACCCGGACACGGGGACGAGCAGTACTTC. V gene TRBV18 combines with J gene TRBJ2-7; D tentatively fits TRBD1 or TRBD2 (5 bases each). CDR3 size: 13 residues. The germline gives CDR1 KGHSH, CDR2 LQKENI. Trimming left V 3 bases short and J 5 bases short, with 11 bases between.

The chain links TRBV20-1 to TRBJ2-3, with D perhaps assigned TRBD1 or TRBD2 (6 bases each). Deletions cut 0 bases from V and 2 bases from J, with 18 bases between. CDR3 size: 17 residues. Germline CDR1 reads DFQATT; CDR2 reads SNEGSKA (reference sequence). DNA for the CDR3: TGCAGTGCTAGAGATGTAAAGGGGGGACGGGACACAGATACGCAGTATTTT. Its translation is CSARDVKGGRDTDTQYF.

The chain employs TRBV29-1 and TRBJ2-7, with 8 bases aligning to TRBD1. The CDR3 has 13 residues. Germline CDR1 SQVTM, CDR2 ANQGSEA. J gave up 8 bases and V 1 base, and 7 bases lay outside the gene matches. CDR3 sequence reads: CSVEAGQVLKQYF. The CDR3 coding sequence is TGCAGCGTTGAAGCGGGACAGGTCCTTAAGCAGTACTTC.

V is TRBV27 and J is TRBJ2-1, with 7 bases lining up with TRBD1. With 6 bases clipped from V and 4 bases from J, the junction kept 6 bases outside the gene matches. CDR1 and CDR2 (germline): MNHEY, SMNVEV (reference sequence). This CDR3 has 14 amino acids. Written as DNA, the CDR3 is TGTGCCAGCAGACGACAGGGACCTTACAATGAGCAGTTCTTC. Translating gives CASRRQGPYNEQFF.

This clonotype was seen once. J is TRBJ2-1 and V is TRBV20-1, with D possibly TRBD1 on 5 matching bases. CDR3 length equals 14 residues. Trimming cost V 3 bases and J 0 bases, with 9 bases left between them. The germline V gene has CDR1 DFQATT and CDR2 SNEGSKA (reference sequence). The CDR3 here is CSARGRTSYNEQFF. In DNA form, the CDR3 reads TGCAGTGCTAGGGGGCGGACCTCCTACAATGAGCAGTTCTTC.

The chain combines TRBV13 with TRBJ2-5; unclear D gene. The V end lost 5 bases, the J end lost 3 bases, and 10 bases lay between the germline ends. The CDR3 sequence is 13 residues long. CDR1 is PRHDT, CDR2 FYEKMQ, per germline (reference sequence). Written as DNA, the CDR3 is TGTGCCAGCAGCCCAAAATCGGAAGAGACCCAGTACTTC. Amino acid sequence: CASSPKSEETQYF.

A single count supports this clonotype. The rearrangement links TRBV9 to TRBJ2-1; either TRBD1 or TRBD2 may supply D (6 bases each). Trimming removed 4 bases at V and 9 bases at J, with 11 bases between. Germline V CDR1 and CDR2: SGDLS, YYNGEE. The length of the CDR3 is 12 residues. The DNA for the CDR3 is TGTGCCAGCAGCCCCAAGGGGGGTGAGCAGTTCTTC. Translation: CASSPKGGEQFF.

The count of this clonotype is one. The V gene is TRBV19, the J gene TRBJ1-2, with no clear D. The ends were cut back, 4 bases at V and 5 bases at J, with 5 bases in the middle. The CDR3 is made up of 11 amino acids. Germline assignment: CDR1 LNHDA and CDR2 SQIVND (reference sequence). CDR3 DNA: TGTGCCAGTAGTACCCTTTATGGCTACACCTTC. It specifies CASSTLYGYTF.

DNA for the CDR3: TGCGCCAGCAGCCAAGCTAGCGGGGGGGCTCGGGAGCAGTTCTTC. It is translated as CASSQASGGAREQFF. This chain uses TRBV4-3 with TRBJ2-1; TRBD2 aligns across 12 bases. Germline lookup yields CDR1 LGHNA and CDR2 YSLEER. This CDR3 contains 15 residues. V was clipped by 1 base and J by 10 bases; unmatched bases: 5.

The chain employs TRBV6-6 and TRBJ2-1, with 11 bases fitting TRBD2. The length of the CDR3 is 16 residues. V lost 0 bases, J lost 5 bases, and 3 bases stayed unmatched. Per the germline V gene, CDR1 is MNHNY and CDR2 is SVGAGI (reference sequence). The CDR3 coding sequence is TGTGCCAGCAGTTACTCCGGGACTAGCGGCAACAATGAGCAGTTCTTC. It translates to CASSYSGTSGNNEQFF.

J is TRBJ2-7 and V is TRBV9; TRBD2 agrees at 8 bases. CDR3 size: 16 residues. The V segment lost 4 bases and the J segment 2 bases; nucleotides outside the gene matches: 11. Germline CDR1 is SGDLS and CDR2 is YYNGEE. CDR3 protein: CASSPKGAGDPYEQYF. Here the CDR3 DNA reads TGTGCCAGCAGCCCTAAAGGAGCGGGGGACCCCTACGAGCAGTACTTC.

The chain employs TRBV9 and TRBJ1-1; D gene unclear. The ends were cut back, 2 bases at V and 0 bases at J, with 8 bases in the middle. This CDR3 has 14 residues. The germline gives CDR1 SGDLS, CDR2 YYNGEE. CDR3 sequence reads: CASSVSPMNTEAFF. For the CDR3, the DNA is TGTGCCAGCAGCGTGTCCCCCATGAACACTGAAGCTTTCTTT. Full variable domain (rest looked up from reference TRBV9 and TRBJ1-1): DSGVTQTPKHLITATGQRVTLRCSPRSGDLSVYWYQQSLDQGLQFLIQYYNGEERAKGNILERFSAQQFPDLHSELNLSSLELGDSALYFCASSVSPMNTEAFFGQGTRLTVV.

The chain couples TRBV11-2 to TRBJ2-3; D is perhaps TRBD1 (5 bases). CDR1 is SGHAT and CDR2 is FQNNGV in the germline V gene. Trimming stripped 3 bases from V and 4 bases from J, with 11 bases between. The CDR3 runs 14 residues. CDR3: CASSFWGASDTQYF. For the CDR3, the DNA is TGTGCCAGCAGCTTTTGGGGCGCATCAGATACGCAGTATTTT.

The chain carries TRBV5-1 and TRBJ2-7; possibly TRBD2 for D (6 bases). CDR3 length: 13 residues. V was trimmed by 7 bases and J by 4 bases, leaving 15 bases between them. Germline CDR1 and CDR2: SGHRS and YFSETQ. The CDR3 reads CASSGTWEYEQYF. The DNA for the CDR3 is TGCGCCAGCTCCGGGACTTGGGAATACGAGCAGTACTTC.

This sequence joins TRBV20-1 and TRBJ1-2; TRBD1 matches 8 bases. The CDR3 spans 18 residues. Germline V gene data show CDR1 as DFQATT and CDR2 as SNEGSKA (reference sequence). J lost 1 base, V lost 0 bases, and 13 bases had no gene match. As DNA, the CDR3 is TGCAGTGCTAGAGATTCCATCCCGGACAGGGACTTTAACTATGGCTACACCTTC. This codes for CSARDSIPDRDFNYGYTF.

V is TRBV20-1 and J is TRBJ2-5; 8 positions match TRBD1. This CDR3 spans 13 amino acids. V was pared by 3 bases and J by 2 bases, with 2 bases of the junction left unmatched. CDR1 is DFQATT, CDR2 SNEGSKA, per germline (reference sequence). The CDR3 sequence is CSARGDRQETQYF. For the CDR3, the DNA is TGCAGTGCTAGGGGGGACAGGCAAGAGACCCAGTACTTC.

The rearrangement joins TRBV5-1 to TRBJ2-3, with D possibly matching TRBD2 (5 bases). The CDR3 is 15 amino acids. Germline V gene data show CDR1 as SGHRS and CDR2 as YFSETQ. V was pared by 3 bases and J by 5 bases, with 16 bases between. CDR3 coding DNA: TGCGCCAGCAGCTCCGGGGAAACTAGTGGAGATACGCAGTATTTT. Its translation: CASSSGETSGDTQYF.

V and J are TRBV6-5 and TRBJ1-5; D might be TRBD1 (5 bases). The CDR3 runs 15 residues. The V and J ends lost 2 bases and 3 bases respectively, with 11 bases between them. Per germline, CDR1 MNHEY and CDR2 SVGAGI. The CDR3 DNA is TGTGCCAGCAGTTACCGGGGGGGTAACAATCAGCCCCAGCATTTT. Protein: CASSYRGGNNQPQHF.

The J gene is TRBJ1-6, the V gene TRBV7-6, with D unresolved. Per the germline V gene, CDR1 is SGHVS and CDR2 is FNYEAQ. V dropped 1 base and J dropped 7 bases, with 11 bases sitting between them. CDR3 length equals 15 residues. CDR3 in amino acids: CASSLDATANSPLHF. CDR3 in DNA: TGTGCCAGCAGCTTAGATGCCACAGCCAATTCACCCCTCCACTTT.

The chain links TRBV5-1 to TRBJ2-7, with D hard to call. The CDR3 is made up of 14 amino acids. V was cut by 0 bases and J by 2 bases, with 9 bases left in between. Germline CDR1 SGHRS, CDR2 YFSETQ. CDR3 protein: CASSLDSRAYEQYF. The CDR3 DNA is TGCGCCAGCAGCTTGGATAGTCGGGCCTACGAGCAGTACTTC.